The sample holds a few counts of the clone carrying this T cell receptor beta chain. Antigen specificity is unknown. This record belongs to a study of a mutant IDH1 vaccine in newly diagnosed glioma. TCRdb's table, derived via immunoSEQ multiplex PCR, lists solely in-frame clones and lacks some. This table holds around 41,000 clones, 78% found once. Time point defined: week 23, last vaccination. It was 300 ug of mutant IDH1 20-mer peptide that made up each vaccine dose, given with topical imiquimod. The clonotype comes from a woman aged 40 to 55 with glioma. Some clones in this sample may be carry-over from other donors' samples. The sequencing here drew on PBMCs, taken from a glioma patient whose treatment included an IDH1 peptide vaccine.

The CDR3 protein is CASSYTQGYTEAFF. The CDR3 DNA reads as TGTGCCAGCAGTTACACTCAGGGTTACACTGAAGCTTTCTTT. The rearrangement joins TRBV6-5 to TRBJ1-1; D is possibly TRBD1 (5 bases). Trimming stripped 2 bases from V and 3 bases from J, with 10 bases between. Germline loops: CDR1 MNHEY, CDR2 SVGAGI. The CDR3 is made up of 14 amino acids.